The clone carrying this T cell receptor beta chain was counted many times. Antigen specificity is unknown. This sample is part of a study of regulatory T cells in long-lasting Graves disease. Germline V gives CDR1 MDHEN, CDR2 SYDVKM. The V segment lost 5 bases and the J segment 2 bases; nucleotides outside the gene matches: 8. The CDR3 spans 17 residues. To make TCR beta libraries, researchers used iRepertoire HTBI primers and Arm-PCR of CDR3 regions. In TCRdb, the multiplex PCR reads were re-called with MiXCR into one record per CDR3 protein. The table records fewer than 450,000 distinct CDR3 sequences, over 14% of them present only once. Findings and caveats of the study: Persistent Graves' disease cases displayed lower TCR diversity than newly diagnosed ones.

Time point defined: newly diagnosed GD, antithyroid drugs for less than 3 months. Researchers made the TCR library from RNA that was extracted from PBMCs. A peripheral blood sample, 8.5 to 9 milliliters in volume, was drawn into EDTA tubes. These data also formed part of another study, on T cells in Graves' hyperthyroidism and ophthalmopathy. That investigation notes: The TCR CDR3 first-round RT-PCR relied on the HTBI primer set.

The chain combines TRBV28 with TRBJ2-6, with TRBD1 matching over 8 bases. The source is a middle-aged woman with Graves disease. Here the sequenced sample was peripheral blood mononuclear cells (PBMCs), taken at new diagnosis, from a patient treated with antithyroid drugs. CDR3 loop: CASSMNRGETGANVLTF. The CDR3 nucleotides read TGTGCCAGCAGTATGAACAGGGGGGAAACTGGGGCCAACGTCCTGACTTTC.